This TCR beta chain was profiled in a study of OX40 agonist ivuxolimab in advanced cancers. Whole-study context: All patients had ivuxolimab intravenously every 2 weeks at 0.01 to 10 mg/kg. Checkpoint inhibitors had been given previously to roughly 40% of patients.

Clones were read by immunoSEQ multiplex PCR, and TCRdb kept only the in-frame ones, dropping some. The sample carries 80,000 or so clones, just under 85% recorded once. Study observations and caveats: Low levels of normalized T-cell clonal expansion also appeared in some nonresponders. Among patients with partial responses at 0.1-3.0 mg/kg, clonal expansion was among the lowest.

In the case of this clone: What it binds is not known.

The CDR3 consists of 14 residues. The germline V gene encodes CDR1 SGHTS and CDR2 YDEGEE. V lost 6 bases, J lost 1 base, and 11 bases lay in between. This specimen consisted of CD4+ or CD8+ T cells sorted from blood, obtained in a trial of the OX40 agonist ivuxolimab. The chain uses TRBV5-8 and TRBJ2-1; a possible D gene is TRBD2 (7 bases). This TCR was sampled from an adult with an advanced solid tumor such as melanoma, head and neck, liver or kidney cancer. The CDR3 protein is CASNRGASYNEQFF. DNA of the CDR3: TGTGCCAGCAACCGGGGGGCGTCCTACAATGAGCAGTTCTTC.